Below, 9 T cell receptor beta chains from the same sample are listed, as sequenced in a study of cytomegalovirus exposure and HLA in healthy donors. PCR involved 60 Vbeta and 13 Jbeta primers. Profiled with immunoSEQ multiplex PCR; TCRdb holds only in-frame clones, not every one. Found here are around 160,000 clones, around 86% of them singletons; the top ten hold around 4.1%. The sample taken for sequencing was PBMCs. These receptors originate from a man aged 45-65 years in good health and CMV-seropositive.

J is TRBJ1-4 and V is TRBV9, with TRBD1 matching 9 bases. This CDR3 spans 15 amino acids. The germline gives CDR1 SGDLS, CDR2 YYNGEE. Losses at the gene ends were 3 bases for V and 5 bases for J; bases not matched to a gene: 5. The CDR3 is CASSGGQGVNEKLFF. The CDR3 region has the DNA TGTGCCAGCAGCGGGGGACAGGGCGTCAATGAAAAACTGTTTTTT.

This clone occurred a few times. This chain links TRBV30 with TRBJ2-7; D is possibly TRBD1 (5 bases). CDR1 and CDR2 (germline): GTSNPN, SVGIG (reference sequence). The length of the CDR3 is 16 residues. The V gene lost 0 bases and the J gene lost 6 bases, with 21 bases spanning the gap. The CDR3 nucleotides read TGTGCCTGGAGTGTAGGTGCAGGGCTCTTGGAAGGCGAGCAGTACTTC. It codes for CAWSVGAGLLEGEQYF. Variable domain in full (rest from reference TRBV30 and TRBJ2-7): SQTIHQWPATLVQPVGSPLSLECTVEGTSNPNLYWYRQAAGRGLQLLFYSVGIGQISSEVPQNLSASRPQDRQFILSSKKLLLSDSGFYLCAWSVGAGLLEGEQYFGPGTRLTVT.

The chain employs TRBV5-5 and TRBJ1-5; the D gene is possibly TRBD1 (6 bases). This CDR3 spans 15 amino acids. Germline V lookup: CDR1 SGHKS, CDR2 YYEKEE (reference sequence). Trimming took off 4 bases at V and 5 bases at J, with 16 bases between the two ends. The CDR3 reads CASSLGQRVYQPQHF. CDR3 bases: TGTGCCAGCAGCCTCGGACAGAGAGTCTATCAGCCCCAGCATTTT.

The CDR3 DNA reads as TGTGCCAGTAGTGGGGCGGGGTGGAACACAGATACGCAGTATTTT. Translation: CASSGAGWNTDTQYF. This rearrangement joins TRBV19 to TRBJ2-3, with TRBD2 as a possible D gene (6 bases). The CDR3 is made up of 15 amino acids. CDR1 and CDR2 from the germline V gene are LNHDA and SQIVND (reference sequence). Trimming took off 5 bases at V and 2 bases at J, with 14 bases between the two ends.

The chain joins TRBV28 to TRBJ1-1; TRBD1 matches 9 bases. This CDR3 region has 16 residues. From germline, CDR1 is MDHEN and CDR2 SYDVKM. V gave up 5 bases and J gave up 0 bases; unmatched junction bases: 7. CDR3 region: CASSLGQGRMNTEAFF. The CDR3 DNA sequence: TGTGCCAGCAGTCTTGGACAGGGGAGGATGAACACTGAAGCTTTCTTT.

This clone was seen only a few times. This rearrangement joins TRBV11-2 to TRBJ2-5; TRBD2 aligns across 8 bases. From germline, CDR1 is SGHAT and CDR2 FQNNGV. The CDR3 has 15 residues. The ends lost 5 bases at V and 6 bases at J; junction bases unmatched: 11. The CDR3 coding sequence is TGTGCCAGCAGCAATGAATTCGGGGGGGCGAAGACCCAGTACTTC. The encoded protein is CASSNEFGGAKTQYF.

The chain couples TRBV28 to TRBJ2-5; D may be TRBD2 (6 bases). CDR1 and CDR2 (germline): MDHEN, SYDVKM. The V and J ends lost 6 bases and 6 bases respectively, with 20 bases between them. The CDR3 is 15 amino acids. The CDR3 is CASSPPGLHAKTQYF. The CDR3 coding sequence is TGTGCCAGCAGCCCGCCGGGACTCCACGCTAAGACCCAGTACTTC.

The chain carries TRBV6-5 and TRBJ2-1, with D tentatively TRBD2 (5 bases). Deletions cut 5 bases from V and 5 bases from J, with 10 bases between. This CDR3 spans 13 amino acids. Germline V gives CDR1 MNHEY, CDR2 SVGAGI. CDR3 nucleotides: TGTGCCAGCAGTCGCCGGGAAGACAATGAGCAGTTCTTC. Protein: CASSRREDNEQFF.

In its sample, this clone was seen once. This chain joins TRBV9 and TRBJ2-5; the D is unclear. This CDR3 has 13 amino acids. The ends were cut back, 0 bases at V and 5 bases at J, with 8 bases in the middle. Germline V gene lookup returns CDR1 SGDLS and CDR2 YYNGEE. The CDR3 reads CASSVGARETQYF. CDR3 coding DNA: TGTGCCAGCAGCGTAGGAGCTAGGGAGACCCAGTACTTC.